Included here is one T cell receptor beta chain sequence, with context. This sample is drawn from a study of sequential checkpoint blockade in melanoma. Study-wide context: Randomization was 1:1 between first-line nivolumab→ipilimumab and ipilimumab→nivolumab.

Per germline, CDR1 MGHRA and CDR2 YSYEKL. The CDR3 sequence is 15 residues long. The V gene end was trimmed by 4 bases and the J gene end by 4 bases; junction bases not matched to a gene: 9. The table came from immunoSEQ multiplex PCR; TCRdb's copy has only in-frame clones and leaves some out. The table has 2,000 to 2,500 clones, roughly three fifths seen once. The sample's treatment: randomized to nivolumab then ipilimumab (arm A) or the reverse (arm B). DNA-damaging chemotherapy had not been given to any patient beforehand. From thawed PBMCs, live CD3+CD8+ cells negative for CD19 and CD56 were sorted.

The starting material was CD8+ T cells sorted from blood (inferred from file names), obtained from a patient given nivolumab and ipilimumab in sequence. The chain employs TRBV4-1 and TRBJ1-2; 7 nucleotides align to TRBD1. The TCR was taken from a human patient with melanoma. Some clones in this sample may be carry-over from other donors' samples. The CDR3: CASSLTRDRVYGYTF. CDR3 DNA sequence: TGCGCCAGCAGCCTCACCCGTGACAGGGTCTATGGCTACACCTTC.